The sequence of this T cell receptor (beta chain) was determined in a study of T cell repertoires in cytomegalovirus infection. Study details: CMV epitopes in the study were HLA-C-restricted (recently identified) and HLA-B-restricted (well studied). Public TCR beta signatures provided an indication of both CMV infection and a matching HLA type. Whole-study results and caveats: Across the ex vivo response, the dominant clonotypes were HLA-C-restricted CMV-specific TCR beta clonotypes.

TCRdb passed the reads through MiXCR, listing each CDR3 protein once. The data contain about 830,000 distinct CDR3 sequences, 30% to 35% of them singletons. A note on this clonotype: The target antigen is unknown.

Sequencing used cultured CD8+ T cells from PBMCs, obtained from culture after CMV antigen stimulation. This TCR derives from a human donor in good health (CMV status not recorded). Some clones in this sample may be carry-over from other donors' samples.

The CDR3 bases are TGTGCCAGCAGTGACTCCCCCGCTTTGTCCTACAATGAGCAGTTCTTC. Encoded protein: CASSDSPALSYNEQFF. The chain uses TRBV6-4 and TRBJ2-1; no clear D. Germline V gives CDR1 MRHNA, CDR2 SNTAGT. V gave up 0 bases and J gave up 1 base, with 10 bases separating them. The CDR3 loop spans 16 amino acids.